The 16 T cell receptor beta chains reported below all come from one sample, sequenced in a study of T cell repertoires in cytomegalovirus infection. These TCRs are of unknown antigen specificity. TCRdb called the reads again in MiXCR, with one record for every CDR3 protein. The profile covers around 340,000 distinct CDR3 sequences, with roughly 29% appearing a single time and over 15% taken by the ten largest. Specimen: cultured PBMCs, collected from culture after CMV antigen stimulation. These TCRs come from a human donor in good health (CMV status not recorded). Some clones in this sample may be carry-over from other donors' samples.

This clonotype was found many times. The V and J genes are TRBV7-2 and TRBJ1-6; D gene uncertain. Trimming pared 1 base from V and 9 bases from J, leaving 10 bases between. The CDR3 extends over 14 amino acids. CDR1 and CDR2 from the germline V gene are SGHTA and FQGNSA. CDR3 in amino acids: CASSLETKRSPLHF. As DNA, the CDR3 is TGTGCCAGCAGCTTAGAGACAAAGCGTTCACCCCTCCACTTT.

This clonotype was counted only a few times. The V call is TRBV12-3 or TRBV12-4, the J call TRBJ2-3; 8 bases align to TRBD2. V shed 6 bases and J 7 bases; nucleotides not matched to a gene: 12. The CDR3 length is 15 residues. The CDR3 DNA sequence: TGTGCCAGCAGGACTTCCGGGACTAGACATTATACGCAGTATTTT. Translating gives CASRTSGTRHYTQYF.

The sample holds a few counts of this clonotype. V is TRBV19 and J is TRBJ1-4; D is uncertain. The CDR3 has 16 amino acids. Trimming took 2 bases from V and 4 from J, leaving 14 bases between them. Per the germline V gene, CDR1 is LNHDA and CDR2 is SQIVND (reference sequence). The DNA of the CDR3 is TGTGCCAGTAGTATAACCGCGGGTACCATTAATGAAAAACTGTTTTTT. Translation gives CASSITAGTINEKLFF.

This clonotype turned up a few times. This sequence joins TRBV27 and TRBJ2-5; TRBD1 might be the D (5 bases). The CDR3 spans 13 residues. V shed 7 bases and J shed 3 bases, with 12 bases lying between them. CDR1 and CDR2 from the germline V gene are MNHEY and SMNVEV (reference sequence). The CDR3: CASMKGDEETQYF. CDR3 DNA: TGTGCCAGCATGAAAGGGGATGAAGAGACCCAGTACTTC.

This clonotype was seen at least ten times. The V gene is TRBV20-1, the J gene TRBJ1-3, with D uncertain. The CDR3 is 11 residues long. In germline, CDR1 is DFQATT, CDR2 SNEGSKA (reference sequence). Deletions cut 6 bases from V and 4 bases from J, with 7 bases between. The CDR3 here is CSAPLGNTIYF. The CDR3, as DNA: TGCAGTGCCCCCCTCGGAAACACCATATATTTT.

The chain uses TRBV20-1 and TRBJ1-2; D is unclear. The V and J ends lost 5 bases and 0 bases respectively, with 16 bases between them. From germline, CDR1 is DFQATT and CDR2 SNEGSKA (reference sequence). This CDR3 comprises 15 residues. CDR3 DNA: TGCAGTGCTGGACCGCCAGTCGGCCCTAACTATGGCTACACCTTC. Residues: CSAGPPVGPNYGYTF.

This clonotype was seen more than once but under ten times. The chain carries TRBV5-4 and TRBJ2-5, with 9 bases matching TRBD2. Germline trimming cut 6 bases from V and 5 bases from J; bases unmatched to any gene: 11. The germline CDR1 and CDR2 sequences are SGHNT and YYREEE (reference sequence). This CDR3 comprises 15 residues. CDR3 residues: CASTPGGSGSETQYF. The CDR3 DNA reads as TGTGCCAGCACCCCGGGGGGTAGCGGGAGTGAGACCCAGTACTTC.

This chain connects TRBV7-9 to TRBJ2-5; D is perhaps TRBD2 (7 bases). Trimming took 11 bases from V and 5 from J, leaving 24 bases between them. The CDR3 totals 15 residues. CDR1 and CDR2 (germline): SEHNR, FQNEAQ (reference sequence). For the CDR3, the DNA is TGTGCCTCCGCGCGAGGGGGGGGGACGGTGGAGACCCAGTACTTC. Its translation is CASARGGGTVETQYF.

The V gene is TRBV28, the J gene TRBJ2-2; 11 bases align to TRBD2. V gave up 2 bases and J gave up 7 bases; unmatched junction bases: 6. Germline V gene sequence: CDR1 MDHEN, CDR2 SYDVKM. The CDR3 has 16 residues. Here the CDR3 reads CASSLIGLAGHGELFF. CDR3 in DNA: TGTGCCAGCAGTTTAATCGGACTAGCGGGCCACGGGGAGCTGTTTTTT.

This clonotype was counted a few times. CDR3 DNA: TGTGCCAGCAGCAAATACAGGGCCCCAAATCAGCCCCAGCATTTT. Protein: CASSKYRAPNQPQHF. This chain joins TRBV7-8 and TRBJ1-5, with D maybe TRBD1 (6 bases). V lost 5 bases, J lost 4 bases, and 15 bases lay in between. This CDR3 comprises 15 residues. In germline, CDR1 is SGHVS, CDR2 FQNEAQ.

This clonotype was counted a few times. V usage is TRBV6-2 or TRBV6-3 and J usage is TRBJ1-2, with D tentatively TRBD1 (6 bases). The CDR3 loop spans 15 amino acids. CDR1 and CDR2 (germline): MNHEY, SVGEGT. Trimming left V 5 bases short and J 3 bases short, with 16 bases between. The CDR3 DNA sequence: TGTGCCAGCAGTAGAACTACAGGGTACGACTATGGCTACACCTTC. Protein: CASSRTTGYDYGYTF.

The gene calls are TRBV5-4 and TRBJ2-2; the D gene is possibly TRBD2 (6 bases). Trimming pared 4 bases from V and 3 bases from J, leaving 10 bases between. CDR1 is SGHNT and CDR2 is YYREEE in the germline V gene (reference sequence). The CDR3 consists of 14 residues. CDR3 region: CASSGGIYTGELFF. The CDR3 nucleotides are TGTGCCAGCAGCGGAGGGATCTACACCGGGGAGCTGTTTTTT.

In DNA, the CDR3 is TGTGCCAGCAGTTTTGCCCTGACAGGGGGCACTGAAGCTTTCTTT. Protein: CASSFALTGGTEAFF. The J gene is TRBJ1-1, the V gene TRBV12-3 or TRBV12-4; 9 bases match TRBD1. The V segment lost 3 bases and the J segment 4 bases; nucleotides outside the gene matches: 6. This CDR3 is 15 amino acids long.

This clonotype has just a few counts. The chain links TRBV29-1 to TRBJ2-7; TRBD2 matches at 7 bases. The CDR3 contains 14 residues. Looked up from germline, CDR1 is SQVTM and CDR2 is ANQGSEA. V lost 5 bases and J lost 3; bases outside the gene matches: 10. CDR3: CSVMALAGGYEQYF. The DNA for the CDR3 is TGCAGCGTTATGGCTTTAGCGGGCGGCTACGAGCAGTACTTC.

This clonotype occurred a few times. The chain links TRBV18 to TRBJ1-2; TRBD1 matches 7 bases. This CDR3 has 15 residues. Germline CDR1 is KGHSH and CDR2 is LQKENI. The V gene end was trimmed by 3 bases and the J gene end by 4 bases; junction bases not matched to a gene: 8. The CDR3 here is CASSPDRDSSYGYTF. CDR3 bases: TGTGCCAGCTCACCTGATCGGGACAGCTCCTATGGCTACACCTTC.

This clonotype was detected a few times. The chain is built from TRBV2 and TRBJ2-1; D is possibly TRBD1 (6 bases). Trimming removed 9 bases at V and 12 bases at J, with 12 bases between. The CDR3 loop spans 10 amino acids. From germline, CDR1 is SNHLY and CDR2 FYNNEI. CDR3 bases: TGTGCCAGTCTACAGGGAAGGCAGTTCTTC. Translated: CASLQGRQFF.